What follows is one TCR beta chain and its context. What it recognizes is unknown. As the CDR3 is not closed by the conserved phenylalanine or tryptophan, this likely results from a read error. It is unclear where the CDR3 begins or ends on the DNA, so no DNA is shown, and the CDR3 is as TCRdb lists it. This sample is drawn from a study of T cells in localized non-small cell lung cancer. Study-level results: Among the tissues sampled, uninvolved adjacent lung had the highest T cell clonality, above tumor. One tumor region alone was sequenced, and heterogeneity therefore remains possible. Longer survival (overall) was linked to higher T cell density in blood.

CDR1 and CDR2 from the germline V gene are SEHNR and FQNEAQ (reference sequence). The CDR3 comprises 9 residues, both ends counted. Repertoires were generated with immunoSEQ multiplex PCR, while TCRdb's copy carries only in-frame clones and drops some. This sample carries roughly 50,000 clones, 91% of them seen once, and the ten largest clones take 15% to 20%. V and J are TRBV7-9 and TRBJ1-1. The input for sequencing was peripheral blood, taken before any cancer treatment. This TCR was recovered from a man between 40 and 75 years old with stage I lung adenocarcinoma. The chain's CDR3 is CASPNRAMV.